The clone carrying this TCR beta chain was counted between two and nine times. The V gene lost 2 bases and the J gene lost 7 bases, with 9 bases spanning the gap. CDR1 is MNHNY, CDR2 SVGAGI, per germline (reference sequence). The CDR3 consists of 12 residues. This sample stems from a study of blood T cell repertoires in COVID-19. Overall study context: Both acute and convalescent COVID-19 samples were obtained from the United States, Italy and Spain. From T cells, B-cell-depleted T cells, or PBMCs came the material, which was cDNA or gDNA.

The authors' processing: Reference gene primer amplification gave estimated nucleated cell counts. Data came from immunoSEQ multiplex PCR; TCRdb stores just in-frame clones and leaves some out. The V and J calls and clone size come from that table; D and trimming were worked out from the DNA. In the table there are some 190,000 clones, 76% of which are singletons. This receptor was identified in a woman between 45 and 60 years old with active or convalescent COVID-19. Sequenced sample: peripheral blood. The genes are TRBV6-6 and TRBJ2-7; D not resolved. In nucleotides, the CDR3 is TGTGCCAGCAGTTACGACACAAGGGAGCAGTACTTC. It encodes CASSYDTREQYF.